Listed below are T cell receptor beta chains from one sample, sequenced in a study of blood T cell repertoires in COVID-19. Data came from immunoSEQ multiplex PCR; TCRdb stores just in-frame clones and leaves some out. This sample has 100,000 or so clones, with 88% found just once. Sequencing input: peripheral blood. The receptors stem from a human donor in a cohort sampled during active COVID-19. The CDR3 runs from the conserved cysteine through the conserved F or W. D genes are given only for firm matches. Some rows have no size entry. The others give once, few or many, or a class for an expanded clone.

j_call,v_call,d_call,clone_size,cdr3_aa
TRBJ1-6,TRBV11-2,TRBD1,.,CASGQGLEDSPLHF
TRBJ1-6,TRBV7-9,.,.,CASSLDPMGGWHSPLHF
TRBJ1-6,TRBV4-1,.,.,CASSQSGSYNSPLHF
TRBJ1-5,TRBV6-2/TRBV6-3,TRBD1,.,CASSYWGQGDNQPQHF
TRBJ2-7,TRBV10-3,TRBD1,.,CAIRAGTGIAEQYF
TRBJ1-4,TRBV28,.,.,CASRFGRDEKLFF
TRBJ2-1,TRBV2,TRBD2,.,CASGEVGLAIYNEQFF
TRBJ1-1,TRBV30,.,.,CAWVNYLLNTEAFF
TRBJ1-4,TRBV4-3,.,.,CASSQTNRNEKLFF
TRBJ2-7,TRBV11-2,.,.,CASRQTSEQYF
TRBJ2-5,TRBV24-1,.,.,CATSDPGQAGAETQYF
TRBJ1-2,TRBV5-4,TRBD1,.,CASSFRRTGHYGYTF
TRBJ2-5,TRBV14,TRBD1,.,CASSQPGQASWTQYF
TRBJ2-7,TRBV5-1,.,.,CASSSTGTAPYEQYF
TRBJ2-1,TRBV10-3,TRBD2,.,CAISGMGGPGEQFF
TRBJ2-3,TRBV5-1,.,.,CASIQGPAGGTDTQYF
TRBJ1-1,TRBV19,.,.,CASKYRAGGEKNTEAFF
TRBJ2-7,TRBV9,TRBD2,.,CASSVLGLGLAGVEQYF
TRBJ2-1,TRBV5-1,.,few,CASSLNRVGGRFGSIRNEQFF
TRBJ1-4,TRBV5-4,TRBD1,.,CASSPGQNNEKLFF
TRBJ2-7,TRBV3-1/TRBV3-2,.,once,CASSQDLGPYEQYF
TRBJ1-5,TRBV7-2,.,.,CASSLGSAGLSNQPQHF
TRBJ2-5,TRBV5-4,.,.,CASSEVLRGETQYF
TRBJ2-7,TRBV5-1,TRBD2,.,CASSAAGGPYEQYF
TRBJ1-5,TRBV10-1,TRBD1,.,CARGRTGGNLGNQPQHF
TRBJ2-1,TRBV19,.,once,CASSSRDYNEQFF
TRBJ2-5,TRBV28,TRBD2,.,CASSQAGWQETQYF
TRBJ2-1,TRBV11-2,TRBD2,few,CASSLASGSSYNEQFF
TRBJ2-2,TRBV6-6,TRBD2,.,CASFKREWLTGELFF
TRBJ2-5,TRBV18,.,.,CASSPLDSRRGETQYF
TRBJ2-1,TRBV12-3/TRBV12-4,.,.,CASSPRTENEQFF
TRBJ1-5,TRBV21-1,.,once,CASSLKPGQGEGQPQHF
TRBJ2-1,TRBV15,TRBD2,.,CATRPTSGSMWEQFF
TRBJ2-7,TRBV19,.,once,CASSKPSRDEQYF
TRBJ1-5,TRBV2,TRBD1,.,CASSGTGFNQPQHF
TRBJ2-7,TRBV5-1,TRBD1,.,CASSTVTGGRGEQYF
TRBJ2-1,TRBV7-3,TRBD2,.,CASSLFSSGRDNEQFF
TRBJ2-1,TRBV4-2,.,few,CASSQDPRGQYNEQFF
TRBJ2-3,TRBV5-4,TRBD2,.,CASSPSPTSATDTQYF
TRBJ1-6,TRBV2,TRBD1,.,CASRVTGGNSPLHF
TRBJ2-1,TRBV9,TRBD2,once,CASSVERGRLAGRGEQFF
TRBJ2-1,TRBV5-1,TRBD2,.,CATSGRKNEQFF
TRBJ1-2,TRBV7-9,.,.,CASSYGGGHGYTF
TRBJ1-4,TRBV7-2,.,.,CASSRGGDNEKLFF
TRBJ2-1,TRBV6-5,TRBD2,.,CASTKRGGYNEQFF
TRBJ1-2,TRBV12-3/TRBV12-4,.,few,CASSLRGNGYTF
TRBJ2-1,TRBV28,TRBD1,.,CASSLGQGQQFF
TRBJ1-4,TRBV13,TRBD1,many,CASSPPGQGREKLFF
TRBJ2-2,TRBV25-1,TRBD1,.,CASSEGQGDGELFF
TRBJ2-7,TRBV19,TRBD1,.,CASSIMYRGDEQYF
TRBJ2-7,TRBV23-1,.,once,CASSRSETWEQYF
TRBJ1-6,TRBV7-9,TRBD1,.,CASSLLTGDSYNSPLHF
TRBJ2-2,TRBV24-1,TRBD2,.,CATSDPISGSDTGELFF
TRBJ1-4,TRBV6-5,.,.,CASNRGRGAEKLFF